This T cell receptor (beta chain) originates from a study of OX40 agonist ivuxolimab in advanced cancers. The overall study: Patients with prior anti-PD-1, anti-PD-L1 or anti-CTLA-4 therapy were eligible; approximately 40% had some.

Some clones are missing from TCRdb's copy, which holds only in-frame ones; the method was immunoSEQ multiplex PCR. The table records tens of thousands of clones, 88% of them present only once. About this clone: Its antigen is undetermined.

Overall study findings and caveats: More expanded clones were seen, on average, in CD8+ T cells than in CD4+. At 0.1 to 3.0 mg/kg and by week 6, CD4+ and CD8+ T cells in the blood had expanded clonally.

The sequence was collected from an adult with an advanced solid tumor such as melanoma, head and neck, liver or kidney cancer. The input for sequencing was CD4+ or CD8+ T cells sorted from blood, taken in a trial of the OX40 agonist ivuxolimab.

CDR3 sequence reads: CASSIALAGNTDTQYF. The CDR3 coding sequence is TGTGCCAGTAGTATAGCCCTAGCGGGGAACACAGATACGCAGTATTTT. The J gene is TRBJ2-3, the V gene TRBV19; TRBD2 agrees at 9 bases. The CDR3 is made up of 16 amino acids. Trimming took 1 base from V and 2 from J; bases not matched to a gene: 4. The V gene's germline CDR1 is LNHDA and CDR2 SQIVND (reference sequence).